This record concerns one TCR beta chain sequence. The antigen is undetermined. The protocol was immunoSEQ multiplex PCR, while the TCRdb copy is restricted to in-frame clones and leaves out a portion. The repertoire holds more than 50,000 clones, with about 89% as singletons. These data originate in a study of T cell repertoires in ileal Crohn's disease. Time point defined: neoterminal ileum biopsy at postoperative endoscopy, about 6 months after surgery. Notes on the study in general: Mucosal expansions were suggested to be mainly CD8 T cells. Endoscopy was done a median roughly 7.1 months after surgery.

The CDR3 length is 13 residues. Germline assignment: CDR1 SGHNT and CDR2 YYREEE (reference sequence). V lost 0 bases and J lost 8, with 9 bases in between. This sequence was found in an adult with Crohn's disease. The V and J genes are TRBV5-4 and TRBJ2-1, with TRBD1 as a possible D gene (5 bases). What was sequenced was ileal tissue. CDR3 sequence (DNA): TGTGCCAGCAGCTTGGATAGGGGTTATGAGCAGTTCTTC. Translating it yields CASSLDRGYEQFF.